One and the same sample provided the 2 T cell receptor beta chains below, sequenced in a study of cytomegalovirus exposure and HLA in healthy donors. Primers: 60 Vbeta forward and 13 Jbeta reverse. TCRdb's table, derived via immunoSEQ multiplex PCR, lists solely in-frame clones and lacks some. The profile shows some 110,000 clones, 10% of them singletons. Sequenced material: PBMCs. Every receptor here comes from a man aged 40-49 years in good health and CMV-seropositive.

This clone has only one observation. V usage is TRBV19 and J usage is TRBJ2-7; 10 nucleotides match TRBD1. The CDR3 length is 15 residues. V dropped 5 bases and J dropped 6; count of bases not matched to a gene: 10. CDR1 LNHDA and CDR2 SQIVND come from the germline V gene (reference sequence). This CDR3 reads CASSLPQTGGGEQYF. In nucleotides, the CDR3 is TGTGCCAGTAGTCTCCCCCAGACAGGGGGCGGCGAGCAGTACTTC. The full variable domain, in which reference TRBV19 and TRBJ2-7 provide the parts outside the CDR3, is DGGITQSPKYLFRKEGQNVTLSCEQNLNHDAMYWYRQDPGQGLRLIYYSQIVNDFQKGDIAEGYSVSREKKESFPLTVTSAQKNPTAFYLCASSLPQTGGGEQYFGPGTRLTVT.

This clone was found a few times. The rearrangement joins TRBV6-6 to TRBJ2-5; 9 bases are a match to TRBD1. J lost 5 bases, V lost 5 bases, and 9 bases had no gene match. This CDR3 has 15 residues. CDR1 MNHNY and CDR2 SVGAGI come from the germline V gene (reference sequence). The CDR3 DNA reads as TGTGCCAGCAGTAAACGACAGGGGGGCGGGGAGACCCAGTACTTC. Translating it yields CASSKRQGGGETQYF.